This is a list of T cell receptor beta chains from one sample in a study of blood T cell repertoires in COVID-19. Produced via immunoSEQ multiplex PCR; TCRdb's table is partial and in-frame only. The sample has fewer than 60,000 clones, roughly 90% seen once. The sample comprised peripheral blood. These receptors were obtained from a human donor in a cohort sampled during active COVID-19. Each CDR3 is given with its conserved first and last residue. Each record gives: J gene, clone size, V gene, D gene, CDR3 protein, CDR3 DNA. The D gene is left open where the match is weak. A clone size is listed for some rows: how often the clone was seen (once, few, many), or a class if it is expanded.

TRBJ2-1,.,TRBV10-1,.,CASSGTVSENEQFF,TGCGCCAGTAGCGGGACAGTGTCAGAAAATGAGCAGTTCTTC
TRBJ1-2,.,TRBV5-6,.,CASSLMADSAAF,TGTGCCAGCAGCTTGATGGCGGACTCTGCAGCCTTC
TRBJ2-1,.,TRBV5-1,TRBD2,CASSFLADSYNEQFF,TGCGCCAGCAGCTTCCTAGCGGATTCCTACAATGAGCAGTTCTTC
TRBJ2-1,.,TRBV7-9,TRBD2,CASSFASGIPYNEQFF,TGTGCCAGCAGCTTCGCTAGCGGGATACCTTACAATGAGCAGTTCTTC
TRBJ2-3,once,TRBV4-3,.,CASSQGQTLHTDTQYF,TGCGCCAGCAGCCAAGGGCAGACTCTACACACAGATACGCAGTATTTT
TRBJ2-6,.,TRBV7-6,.,CASSPSMAGANVLTF,TGTGCCAGCAGCCCCTCGATGGCCGGGGCCAACGTCCTGACTTTC
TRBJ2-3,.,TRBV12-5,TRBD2,CASGLISGLAGVDTQYF,TGTGCTAGTGGTTTGATCTCGGGACTAGCGGGGGTCGATACGCAGTATTTT
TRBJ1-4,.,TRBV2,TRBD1,CASRTGVANEKLFF,TGTGCCAGCAGGACAGGGGTGGCTAATGAAAAACTGTTTTTT
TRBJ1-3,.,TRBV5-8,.,CASSLQGLSGNTIYF,TGTGCCAGCAGCCTTCAGGGACTCTCTGGAAACACCATATATTTT
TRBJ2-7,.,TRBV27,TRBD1,CASSFNRGGEQYF,TGTGCCAGCAGTTTTAACAGGGGTGGGGAGCAGTACTTC
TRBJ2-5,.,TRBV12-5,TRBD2,CASGFGGGQETQYF,TGTGCTAGTGGTTTTGGGGGGGGGCAAGAGACCCAGTACTTC
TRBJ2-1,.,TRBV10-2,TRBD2,CASSGGLAGGSSYNEQFF,TGCGCCAGCAGTGGGGGACTAGCGGGGGGTAGCTCCTACAATGAGCAGTTCTTC
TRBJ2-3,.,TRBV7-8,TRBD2,CASSPTTLAGGADTQYF,TGTGCCAGCAGCCCGACCACACTAGCGGGGGGCGCGGATACGCAGTATTTT
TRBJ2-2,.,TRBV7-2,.,CASSLEGVVTGELFF,TGTGCCAGCAGCTTAGAGGGGGTGGTCACCGGGGAGTTGTTTTTT
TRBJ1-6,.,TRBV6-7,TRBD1,CASRHYPGQGNSPLHF,TGTGCCAGCAGACACTACCCGGGACAGGGGAATTCACCCCTCCACTTT
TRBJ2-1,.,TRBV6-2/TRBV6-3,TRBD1,CASSYGQGIYNEQFF,TGTGCCAGCAGTTACGGACAGGGGATCTACAATGAGCAGTTCTTC
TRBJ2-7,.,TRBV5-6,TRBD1,CASSRRDSSYEQYF,TGTGCCAGCAGTCGTCGGGACAGCTCCTACGAGCAGTACTTC
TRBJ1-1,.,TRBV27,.,CASYLSPRGRDTEAFF,TGTGCCAGCTACCTATCACCCCGGGGGAGGGACACTGAAGCTTTCTTT
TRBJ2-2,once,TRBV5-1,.,CATSAPGTGELFF,TGCGCCACTTCCGCGCCGGGCACCGGGGAGCTGTTTTTT
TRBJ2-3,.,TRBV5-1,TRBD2,CASGYELAGGDTQYF,TGCGCCAGCGGATATGAGCTAGCGGGGGGAGATACGCAGTATTTT
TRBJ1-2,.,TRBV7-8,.,CASSLDRVAYTF,TGTGCCAGCAGCTTAGATCGCGTCGCGTACACCTTC
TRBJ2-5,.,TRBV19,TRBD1,CASSTRTGGAFQGTQYF,TGTGCCAGTAGTACTCGGACAGGGGGCGCCTTTCAAGGGACCCAGTACTTC
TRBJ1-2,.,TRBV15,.,CATSRDGGRYTF,TGTGCCACCAGCAGAGATGGAGGACGGTACACCTTC
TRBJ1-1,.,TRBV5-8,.,CASSLGLRNTEAFF,TGTGCCAGCAGCTTGGGTCTGAGGAACACTGAAGCTTTCTTT
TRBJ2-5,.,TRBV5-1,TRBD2,CASSSSGGRRETQYF,TGCGCCAGCAGCTCGAGCGGGGGCCGCCGAGAGACCCAGTACTTC
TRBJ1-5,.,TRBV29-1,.,CSSKPTGGNQPQHF,TGCAGCTCTAAGCCGACAGGAGGAAATCAGCCCCAGCATTTT
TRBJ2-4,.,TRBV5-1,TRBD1,CASSVIGQGSNGNIQYF,TGCGCCAGCAGCGTGATAGGACAGGGGAGTAACGGAAACATTCAGTACTTC
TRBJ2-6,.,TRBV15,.,CATSREYGANVLTF,TGTGCCACCAGCAGAGAGTATGGGGCCAACGTCCTGACTTTC
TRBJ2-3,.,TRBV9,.,CASSVDKRVANTDTQYF,TGTGCCAGCAGCGTCGACAAGCGGGTGGCTAACACAGATACGCAGTATTTT
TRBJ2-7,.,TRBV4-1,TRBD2,CASTRLAGGPSYEQYF,TGCGCCAGCACCCGACTAGCGGGGGGCCCTTCCTACGAGCAGTACTTC
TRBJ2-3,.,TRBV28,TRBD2,CASSFAGGRDTQYF,TGTGCCAGCAGTTTCGCGGGGGGCAGAGATACGCAGTATTTT
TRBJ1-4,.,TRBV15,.,CATSRGPRYLTNEKLFF,TGTGCCACCAGCAGAGGTCCCCGGTACTTGACTAATGAAAAACTGTTTTTT
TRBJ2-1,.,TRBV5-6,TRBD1,CASSFYDRGNEQFF,TGTGCCAGCAGCTTTTACGACAGGGGAAATGAGCAGTTCTTC
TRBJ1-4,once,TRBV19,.,CASSNPQGTEREKLFF,TGTGCCAGTAGTAACCCTCAGGGGACGGAACGTGAAAAACTGTTTTTT
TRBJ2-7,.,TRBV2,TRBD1,CASSPNRGRPPYEQYF,TGTGCCAGCAGTCCAAACAGGGGGCGACCGCCCTACGAGCAGTACTTC
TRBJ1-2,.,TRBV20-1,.,CSAREYGYTF,TGCAGTGCTAGGGAGTATGGCTACACCTTC
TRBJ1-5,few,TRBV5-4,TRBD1,CASSSGGTGNQPQHF,TGTGCCAGCAGCTCGGGGGGGACAGGCAATCAGCCCCAGCATTTT
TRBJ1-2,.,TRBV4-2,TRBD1,CASSQEGTGGRGYTF,TGTGCCAGCAGCCAAGAGGGGACAGGGGGACGGGGCTACACCTTC